The present TCR beta chain was sequenced within a study of CD8+ T cells in alopecia areata (dated by TCRdb to about 2018). Looking at the study overall: In both human patients and the C3H/HeJ mouse model, the study applied high-throughput TCRbeta sequencing to look at T cell clonal expansion in alopecia areata. Scalp clonality was compared across normal scalp (n=4), patchy alopecia areata scalp (n=8), and alopecia totalis/universalis scalp (n=8). RNA came from the PAXgene miRNA kit for fixed scalp, the miRNeasy kit for PBMCs, and the RNeasy kit for mouse skin. Human TCRbeta sequencing covered scalp tissue and sorted CD4+ and CD8+ peripheral blood T cells from patchy and totalis/universalis alopecia areata patients and healthy controls. TCRbeta CDR3 regions were amplified by immunoSEQ multiplex PCR using 35 Vbeta forward and 13 Jbeta reverse primers.

The CDR3 sequence holds 14 residues, the cysteine and phenylalanine included. This entry keeps only the CDR3 DNA: 42 bases, framed from base 1. Trimming costs V 0 bases and J 3 bases, and their ends lie 10 bases apart. Looking up the germline V gene yields CDR1 SGHRS and CDR2 YFSETQ. What the study reported, not specific to this receptor: Unlike mouse skin, which is dominated by gammadelta T cells, normal human skin has resident alphabeta T cells that are also sequenced, and this complicates analysis of the scalp TCR repertoire. Higher clonality and more expanded CD8+ clones were observed in lesional scalp than in normal scalp, particularly in alopecia totalis/universalis, a finding suggestive of antigenic drive. TCR sequences shared between patients were less clear than in mice, possibly partly because of HLA diversity in the patient population.

Library preparation employed the immunoSEQ multiplex PCR assay. To provide template for TCR sequencing, every sample had RNA extracted and reverse transcribed into cDNA. SuperScript III was used for first-strand cDNA synthesis, primed with a 2:1 mix of oligo-dT and random hexamers. A synthetic immune receptor repertoire was used to gauge amplification bias, and whatever bias remained was removed computationally. Per the authors' processing: Raw reads were preprocessed to remove errors, and CDR3 was defined by IMGT conventions from the conserved cysteine to phenylalanine. Clonality was computed by normalizing Shannon entropy by log2 of the number of productive unique TCRs and subtracting the result from 1. Whether scalp clones were CD4 or CD8 was inferred by matching scalp TCRbeta sequences against CD4 and CD8 repertoires sorted from blood. TCRdb provides this immuneACCESS table in a form limited to in-frame rearrangements. Some clones are lacking; in checked studies, under half of them reflect an unresolved V gene, and why the rest are absent is not known. From that table come the V and J calls and clone size; the DNA was used to work out D and trimming. For this sample there are roughly 140,000 clones; less than 65% appear just once. The ten largest clones capture about 40% of the sample.

PBMCs were isolated by density centrifugation and stained for CD3, CD4 and CD8, and CD4+ and CD8+ T cells were sorted on a FACSAria. Unaffected controls provided scalp biopsies and blood samples. With respect to this clone: The clone's antigen remains unknown. No base-level quality is on record; no much larger clone is a single base apart.

This sequence originates from a human donor in good health. This chain is built from TRBV5-1 and TRBJ2-7; matching of 6 bases hints at TRBD2 as the D gene. The sequencing input was CD8+ T cells sorted from blood. The DNA sequence reads TGCGCCAGCAGCTTGGCCGGGACTTACTACGAGCAGTACTTC. Translation gives CASSLAGTYYEQYF. The CDR3 plus the reference TRBV5-1 and TRBJ2-7 genes for the other parts give the full variable domain: KAGVTQTPRYLIKTRGQQVTLSCSPISGHRSVSWYQQTPGQGLQFLFEYFSETQRNKGNFPGRFSGRQFSNSRSEMNVSTLELGDSALYLCASSLAGTYYEQYFGPGTRLTVT.